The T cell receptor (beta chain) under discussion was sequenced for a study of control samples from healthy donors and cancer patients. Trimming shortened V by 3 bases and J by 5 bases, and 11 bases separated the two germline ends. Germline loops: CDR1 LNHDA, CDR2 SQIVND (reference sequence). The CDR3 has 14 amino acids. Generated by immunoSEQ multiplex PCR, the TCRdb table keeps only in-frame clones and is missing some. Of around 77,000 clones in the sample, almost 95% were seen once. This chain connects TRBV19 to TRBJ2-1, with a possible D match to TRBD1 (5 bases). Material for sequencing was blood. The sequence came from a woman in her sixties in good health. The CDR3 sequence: CASSIRAGNNEQFF. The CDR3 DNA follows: TGTGCCAGTAGTATCAGGGCAGGAAACAATGAGCAGTTCTTC.